This entry describes one T cell receptor beta chain. Trimming took off 3 bases at V and 12 bases at J, with 17 bases between the two ends. The germline CDR1 and CDR2 sequences are LGHNA and YNFKEQ. This CDR3 region has 13 residues. Enrolled during active infection, Seattle patients were then followed longitudinally. This sample is drawn from a study of blood T cell repertoires in COVID-19. The protocol was immunoSEQ multiplex PCR, while the TCRdb copy is restricted to in-frame clones and leaves out a portion. The sample lists 350,000 or so clones, roughly nine tenths seen once, with 3% to 4% in the top ten.

This clonotype was sampled from a woman aged 60-75 years with COVID-19, enrolled during active disease. V usage is TRBV4-2 and J usage is TRBJ1-2; D possibly corresponds to TRBD1 (6 bases). Sequencing used peripheral blood. This CDR3 reads CASSQPGQEKDTF. The CDR3 coding sequence is TGTGCCAGCAGCCAGCCGGGACAAGAGAAAGACACCTTC.